A selection of T cell receptor beta chains follows, all from one sample in a study of human thymus T cells. Produced via immunoSEQ multiplex PCR; TCRdb's table is partial and in-frame only. The table shows about 60,000 clones, with 94% occurring only once. Sequencing was done on a sample of blood. All receptors derive from a boy less than two years old with a congenital heart defect but otherwise immunologically healthy. Both conserved end residues are part of each CDR3. Each record gives: V gene, clone size, J gene, D gene, CDR3 DNA, CDR3 protein. The D gene is left open where the match is weak. Only some rows state a clone size, as once, few, many or a class for expanded clones.

v_gene: TRBV27; abundance: .; j_gene: TRBJ2-3; d_gene: .; CDR3nt: TGTGCCAGCAGTGCCCGGACACTTCCCTACACAGATACGCAGTATTTT; CDR3aa: CASSARTLPYTDTQYF
v_gene: TRBV4-1; abundance: .; j_gene: TRBJ2-1; d_gene: TRBD2; CDR3nt: TGCGCCAGCAGCCGCATAACTAGCGGATCCTACAATGAGCAGTTCTTC; CDR3aa: CASSRITSGSYNEQFF
v_gene: TRBV5-4; abundance: .; j_gene: TRBJ1-1; d_gene: TRBD1; CDR3nt: TGTGCCAGCAGCTTGGGGGGACAGGGCCTGAACACTGAAGCTTTCTTT; CDR3aa: CASSLGGQGLNTEAFF
v_gene: TRBV4-1; abundance: .; j_gene: TRBJ2-3; d_gene: TRBD2; CDR3nt: TGCGCCAGCAGCCAAGACCCTGGGACTAGCGGGGGGGCCTTGGTCCTGGATACGCAGTATTTT; CDR3aa: CASSQDPGTSGGALVLDTQYF
v_gene: TRBV13; abundance: .; j_gene: TRBJ2-1; d_gene: TRBD2; CDR3nt: TGTGCCAGCAGCACAAATAATGTAGCGGGGGCGCACAATGAGCAGTTCTTC; CDR3aa: CASSTNNVAGAHNEQFF
v_gene: TRBV5-1; abundance: once; j_gene: TRBJ2-5; d_gene: .; CDR3nt: TGCGCCAGCAGCCTCACAGGTTATGAGACCCAGTACTTC; CDR3aa: CASSLTGYETQYF
v_gene: TRBV7-2; abundance: .; j_gene: TRBJ2-2; d_gene: .; CDR3nt: TGTGCCAGCAGCTGGGCTAGCGCTTACACCGGGGAGCTGTTTTTT; CDR3aa: CASSWASAYTGELFF
v_gene: TRBV28; abundance: .; j_gene: TRBJ2-7; d_gene: .; CDR3nt: TGTGCCAGCAGTCCCCACCCCTACGAGCAGTACTTC; CDR3aa: CASSPHPYEQYF
v_gene: TRBV4-3; abundance: .; j_gene: TRBJ2-5; d_gene: .; CDR3nt: TGCGCCAGCAGCCAAGGACGGGGGAGAGAGACCCAGTACTTC; CDR3aa: CASSQGRGRETQYF
v_gene: TRBV7-9; abundance: .; j_gene: TRBJ2-3; d_gene: TRBD1; CDR3nt: TGTGCCAGCAGCCTCGGACAGGGCGGAGATACGCAGTATTTT; CDR3aa: CASSLGQGGDTQYF
v_gene: TRBV11-2; abundance: .; j_gene: TRBJ2-5; d_gene: .; CDR3nt: TGTGCCAGCAGCTTAGGGTGGCAGGGCGAGACCCAGTACTTC; CDR3aa: CASSLGWQGETQYF
v_gene: TRBV28; abundance: .; j_gene: TRBJ2-1; d_gene: TRBD2; CDR3nt: TGTGCCAGCACCATAAAGGGACTAGCCTACAATGAGCAGTTCTTC; CDR3aa: CASTIKGLAYNEQFF
v_gene: TRBV5-1; abundance: .; j_gene: TRBJ2-1; d_gene: .; CDR3nt: TGCGCCAGCAGCTTTGGTAGCAGCTACAATGAGCAGTTCTTC; CDR3aa: CASSFGSSYNEQFF
v_gene: TRBV5-6; abundance: .; j_gene: TRBJ1-2; d_gene: .; CDR3nt: TGTGCCAGCAGCCAACCGGATTATGGCTACACCTTC; CDR3aa: CASSQPDYGYTF
v_gene: TRBV7-9; abundance: .; j_gene: TRBJ2-7; d_gene: .; CDR3nt: TGTGCCAGCAGCTCACCCCCCCTGCGGGGTAACTACGAGCAGTACTTC; CDR3aa: CASSSPPLRGNYEQYF
v_gene: TRBV4-3; abundance: .; j_gene: TRBJ2-7; d_gene: .; CDR3nt: TGCGCCAGCAGCCAAGATTCAGGGATGCTCGGGGTCGAGCAGTACTTC; CDR3aa: CASSQDSGMLGVEQYF
v_gene: TRBV19; abundance: .; j_gene: TRBJ1-3; d_gene: TRBD1; CDR3nt: TGTGCCAGTACCATTACTTGGACAGGAGAGAACAGAAACACCATATATTTT; CDR3aa: CASTITWTGENRNTIYF
v_gene: TRBV28; abundance: .; j_gene: TRBJ1-1; d_gene: .; CDR3nt: TGTGCCAGCAGTTTTAAGGGCATGAACACTGAAGCTTTCTTT; CDR3aa: CASSFKGMNTEAFF
v_gene: TRBV5-6; abundance: .; j_gene: TRBJ1-1; d_gene: TRBD1; CDR3nt: TGTGCCAGCTGGACAGGGGCCACTGAAGCTTTCTTT; CDR3aa: CASWTGATEAFF
v_gene: TRBV19; abundance: .; j_gene: TRBJ1-6; d_gene: .; CDR3nt: TGTGCCAGTAGGACCTTTACAGTGGAGAATTCACCCCTCCACTTT; CDR3aa: CASRTFTVENSPLHF
v_gene: TRBV28; abundance: .; j_gene: TRBJ2-1; d_gene: TRBD2; CDR3nt: TGTGCCAGCAGTTTATTCTCAATGACTAGCGGGAGTGTCGTTGAGCAGTTCTTC; CDR3aa: CASSLFSMTSGSVVEQFF
v_gene: TRBV30; abundance: .; j_gene: TRBJ1-4; d_gene: .; CDR3nt: TGTGCCTGGACGCCAGGGGCTAATGAAAAACTGTTTTTT; CDR3aa: CAWTPGANEKLFF
v_gene: TRBV19; abundance: .; j_gene: TRBJ2-6; d_gene: .; CDR3nt: TGTGCCAGTAGATCGCCGGGGGCGTCTGGGGCCAACGTCCTGACTTTC; CDR3aa: CASRSPGASGANVLTF
v_gene: TRBV19; abundance: once; j_gene: TRBJ1-5; d_gene: .; CDR3nt: TGTGCCAGTAGTATTAGGGGATGGCAGCCCCAGCATTTT; CDR3aa: CASSIRGWQPQHF
v_gene: TRBV6-1; abundance: .; j_gene: TRBJ2-1; d_gene: .; CDR3nt: TGTGCCAGCAGTGAACCCGACAGCCCCTACAATGAGCAGTTCTTC; CDR3aa: CASSEPDSPYNEQFF
v_gene: TRBV18; abundance: .; j_gene: TRBJ2-3; d_gene: .; CDR3nt: TGTGCCAGCTCACCGGTTGGGGGGGGCCCCACAGATACGCAGTATTTT; CDR3aa: CASSPVGGGPTDTQYF
v_gene: TRBV10-3; abundance: .; j_gene: TRBJ2-3; d_gene: .; CDR3nt: TGTGCCATCAGAAGCACAGATACGCAGTATTTT; CDR3aa: CAIRSTDTQYF
v_gene: TRBV7-8; abundance: .; j_gene: TRBJ2-1; d_gene: .; CDR3nt: TGTGCCAGCAGCTGGGGAAGCGGGACAGGACCCTACAATGAGCAGTTCTTC; CDR3aa: CASSWGSGTGPYNEQFF
v_gene: TRBV14; abundance: .; j_gene: TRBJ1-1; d_gene: .; CDR3nt: TGTGCCAGCAGCGCCACAGGGAGATACACTGAAGCTTTCTTT; CDR3aa: CASSATGRYTEAFF
v_gene: TRBV9; abundance: .; j_gene: TRBJ2-3; d_gene: .; CDR3nt: TGTGCCAGCAGCGCCCAGGTAGGGGGGCCCAAAGATACGCAGTATTTT; CDR3aa: CASSAQVGGPKDTQYF
v_gene: TRBV27; abundance: .; j_gene: TRBJ2-7; d_gene: .; CDR3nt: TGTGCCAGCAGTCCCCATAAGGACAGCCCCCTCTACGAGCAGTACTTC; CDR3aa: CASSPHKDSPLYEQYF
v_gene: TRBV7-9; abundance: .; j_gene: TRBJ2-2; d_gene: TRBD2; CDR3nt: TGTGCCAGCAGCTTAGAACTACTAGCGGGATACACCGGGGAGCTGTTTTTT; CDR3aa: CASSLELLAGYTGELFF
v_gene: TRBV4-3; abundance: .; j_gene: TRBJ1-1; d_gene: .; CDR3nt: TGCGCCAGCAGCCAAGGGGTTGAAGCTTTCTTT; CDR3aa: CASSQGVEAFF
v_gene: TRBV28; abundance: .; j_gene: TRBJ1-2; d_gene: .; CDR3nt: TGTGCCAGCAGTTTACCGCTTGCTAACTATGGCTACACCTTC; CDR3aa: CASSLPLANYGYTF
v_gene: TRBV6-4; abundance: .; j_gene: TRBJ1-2; d_gene: .; CDR3nt: TGTGCCAGCAGTGCCGATGGGGGGTCCTATGGCTACACCTTC; CDR3aa: CASSADGGSYGYTF
v_gene: TRBV7-2; abundance: .; j_gene: TRBJ2-5; d_gene: TRBD2; CDR3nt: TGTGCCAGCAGCTTAGGACTAGCGGGGGGGCAAGAGACCCAGTACTTC; CDR3aa: CASSLGLAGGQETQYF
v_gene: TRBV10-1; abundance: .; j_gene: TRBJ2-5; d_gene: .; CDR3nt: TGCGCCAGCAGTGAGCCGGGGGAGACCCAGTACTTC; CDR3aa: CASSEPGETQYF
v_gene: TRBV7-2; abundance: .; j_gene: TRBJ2-5; d_gene: TRBD2; CDR3nt: TGTGCCAGCAGCCCCATACTAGCGGGAGGGGGTCGGGAGACCCAGTACTTC; CDR3aa: CASSPILAGGGRETQYF
v_gene: TRBV5-1; abundance: .; j_gene: TRBJ1-6; d_gene: .; CDR3nt: TGCGCCAGCAGCTTGGAGTCAGGGGCAAATTCACCCCTCCACTTT; CDR3aa: CASSLESGANSPLHF
v_gene: TRBV5-6; abundance: .; j_gene: TRBJ2-7; d_gene: .; CDR3nt: TGTGCCAGCAGCTTGGGACCCAGGGGGAGGGGCTACGAGCAGTACTTC; CDR3aa: CASSLGPRGRGYEQYF
v_gene: TRBV7-2; abundance: .; j_gene: TRBJ2-7; d_gene: TRBD2; CDR3nt: TGTGCCAGCAGCTCCCTTCGCGGGGGGGCCGGGAGCGAGCAGTACTTC; CDR3aa: CASSSLRGGAGSEQYF
v_gene: TRBV29-1; abundance: .; j_gene: TRBJ1-2; d_gene: .; CDR3nt: TGCAGCGTTGGGTTTGGCCCTAACTATGGCTACACCTTC; CDR3aa: CSVGFGPNYGYTF
v_gene: TRBV6-1; abundance: .; j_gene: TRBJ2-1; d_gene: TRBD2; CDR3nt: TGTGCCAGCAGTGGGGGAGGGGACTACAATGAGCAGTTCTTC; CDR3aa: CASSGGGDYNEQFF
v_gene: TRBV7-2; abundance: .; j_gene: TRBJ2-7; d_gene: TRBD2; CDR3nt: TGTGCCAGCAGCTGGACTAGCGGGTCCTACGAGCAGTACTTC; CDR3aa: CASSWTSGSYEQYF
v_gene: TRBV11-1; abundance: .; j_gene: TRBJ2-7; d_gene: .; CDR3nt: TGTGCCAGCAGCTTACCAGGGACCTCCTACGAGCAGTACTTC; CDR3aa: CASSLPGTSYEQYF
v_gene: TRBV7-9; abundance: .; j_gene: TRBJ2-3; d_gene: .; CDR3nt: TGTGCCAGCAGCCAGGGTCCTTTGCCGCCAGATACGCAGTATTTT; CDR3aa: CASSQGPLPPDTQYF
v_gene: TRBV12-5; abundance: .; j_gene: TRBJ2-1; d_gene: .; CDR3nt: TGTGCTAGTGGTTTGGTACAGGGTACCTACAATGAGCAGTTCTTC; CDR3aa: CASGLVQGTYNEQFF
v_gene: TRBV7-2; abundance: .; j_gene: TRBJ2-1; d_gene: TRBD2; CDR3nt: TGTGCCAGCAGCCTTCGTGGTGGCGGGGGTTATGAGCAGTTCTTC; CDR3aa: CASSLRGGGGYEQFF
v_gene: TRBV5-1; abundance: .; j_gene: TRBJ1-3; d_gene: .; CDR3nt: TGCGCCAGCAGCTTCTCCCCGACAAGCTCTGGAAACACCATATATTTT; CDR3aa: CASSFSPTSSGNTIYF
v_gene: TRBV7-2; abundance: .; j_gene: TRBJ2-3; d_gene: .; CDR3nt: TGTGCCAGCAGCCTCCCAGGCACAGATACGCAGTATTTT; CDR3aa: CASSLPGTDTQYF
v_gene: TRBV5-1; abundance: .; j_gene: TRBJ1-6; d_gene: TRBD1; CDR3nt: TGCGCCAGCAGCCCCAGACAGGGGGCATCACCCCTCCACTTT; CDR3aa: CASSPRQGASPLHF
v_gene: TRBV27; abundance: .; j_gene: TRBJ2-7; d_gene: .; CDR3nt: TGTGCCAGCAGTTTGACAGGACCCTACGAGCAGTACTTC; CDR3aa: CASSLTGPYEQYF
v_gene: TRBV12-5; abundance: .; j_gene: TRBJ1-2; d_gene: .; CDR3nt: TGTGCTAGTGGTTTGCTAGGACAGACTAACTATGGCTACACCTTC; CDR3aa: CASGLLGQTNYGYTF